These 14 T cell receptor beta chains were all obtained from the same sample, sequenced in a study of long-term antiretroviral therapy in people with HIV. The immunoSEQ assay was v3.0, run at survey level. Assay used: immunoSEQ multiplex PCR; TCRdb lists only in-frame clones, some missing. The table lists some 35,000 clones, roughly 85% of them singletons. The starting material was unsorted PBMCs, obtained 2.2 years after starting antiretroviral therapy. Receptors were obtained from a man younger than 35 with HIV.

This rearrangement joins TRBV19 to TRBJ1-2; TRBD1 matches at 11 bases. The V and J ends lost 3 bases and 8 bases, in that order; junction bases with no gene match: 11. This CDR3 has 16 residues. The germline gives CDR1 LNHDA, CDR2 SQIVND (reference sequence). CDR3 coding DNA: TGTGCCAGTAGTATGGGGGACAGGGGGAAGATGGGAGGCTACACCTTC. As protein: CASSMGDRGKMGGYTF.

The chain uses TRBV18 and TRBJ1-1, with TRBD1 identical over 8 bases. Germline loops: CDR1 KGHSH, CDR2 LQKENI. V was pared by 7 bases and J by 10 bases, with 11 bases of the junction left unmatched. The CDR3 extends over 13 amino acids. Written as DNA, the CDR3 is TGTGCCAGCTTGGGGCAGGGGGCTAGTGGAGCTTTCTTT. This codes for CASLGQGASGAFF. Based on the CDR3 plus reference TRBV18 and TRBJ1-1, the full variable domain is NAGVMQNPRHLVRRRGQEARLRCSPMKGHSHVYWYRQLPEEGLKFMVYLQKENIIDESGMPKERFSAEFPKEGPSILRIQQVVRGDSAAYFCASLGQGASGAFFGQGTRLTVV.

The J gene is TRBJ2-7, the V gene TRBV11-2, with a tentative D call TRBD1 (6 bases). V was trimmed by 4 bases and J by 2 bases, leaving 18 bases between them. The germline V gene has CDR1 SGHAT and CDR2 FQNNGV. This CDR3 has 16 residues. CDR3 sequence (DNA): TGTGCCAGCAGCTCGTTGTCCGGGACATCCACCTACGAGCAGTACTTC. It is translated as CASSSLSGTSTYEQYF.

This chain connects TRBV18 to TRBJ2-7, with TRBD2 identical over 7 bases. Germline V gene sequence: CDR1 KGHSH, CDR2 LQKENI. CDR3 size: 15 residues. The ends lost 2 bases at V and 0 bases at J; junction bases unmatched: 4. The CDR3 coding sequence is TGTGCCAGCTCACCAACGGGGGGTTTCTCCTACGAGCAGTACTTC. It codes for CASSPTGGFSYEQYF.

This sequence joins TRBV6-5 and TRBJ2-7; D uncertain. Germline V gene sequence: CDR1 MNHEY, CDR2 SVGAGI. This CDR3 has 14 residues. With 1 base removed from V and 2 bases from J, the gap between germline ends came to 9 bases. The CDR3 DNA follows: TGTGCCAGCAGTTACTTAGCCACCACCTACGAGCAGTACTTC. Its translation is CASSYLATTYEQYF.

The J gene is TRBJ2-2, the V gene TRBV27, with D perhaps given as TRBD1 or TRBD2 (6 bases each). The CDR3 spans 15 residues. The V gene lost 5 bases and the J gene lost 5 bases, with 15 bases spanning the gap. The V gene's germline CDR1 is MNHEY and CDR2 SMNVEV (reference sequence). The DNA for the CDR3 is TGTGCCAGCAGTCTGAAGGGGGGTTGGACCGGGGAGCTGTTTTTT. It specifies CASSLKGGWTGELFF.

J is TRBJ2-5 and V is TRBV27; TRBD2 aligns across 9 bases. Germline V lookup: CDR1 MNHEY, CDR2 SMNVEV (reference sequence). CDR3 length: 14 amino acids. The V segment lost 2 bases and the J segment 6 bases; nucleotides outside the gene matches: 4. CDR3 DNA sequence: TGTGCCAGCAGTTTAGCGGGGGGGCAGAAGACCCAGTACTTC. As protein: CASSLAGGQKTQYF.

This sequence joins TRBV6-1 and TRBJ1-1; D ambiguous. Between the trimmed V and J ends, which lost 1 base and 11 bases, there was a span of 14 bases. The CDR3 totals 13 residues. Germline values: CDR1 MNHNS, CDR2 SASEGT. The DNA of the CDR3 is TGTGCCAGCAGTGAAGTGGGGAGGTCCGGCGCTTTCTTT. Its protein product is CASSEVGRSGAFF.

This rearrangement joins TRBV19 to TRBJ1-4; D remains ambiguous. The CDR3 totals 15 residues. Germline V gives CDR1 LNHDA, CDR2 SQIVND (reference sequence). V lost 3 bases, J lost 8 bases, and 16 bases lay in between. CDR3 sequence: CASSIVAVREEKLFF. Written as DNA, the CDR3 is TGTGCCAGTAGTATTGTCGCCGTAAGGGAGGAAAAACTGTTTTTT. Based on the CDR3 plus reference TRBV19 and TRBJ1-4, the full variable domain is DGGITQSPKYLFRKEGQNVTLSCEQNLNHDAMYWYRQDPGQGLRLIYYSQIVNDFQKGDIAEGYSVSREKKESFPLTVTSAQKNPTAFYLCASSIVAVREEKLFFGSGTQLSVL.

The chain couples TRBV5-4 to TRBJ2-5; the D gene is possibly TRBD2 (7 bases). Germline CDR1 reads SGHNT; CDR2 reads YYREEE (reference sequence). CDR3 length equals 14 residues. Trimming stripped 2 bases from V and 5 bases from J, with 13 bases between. DNA of the CDR3: TGTGCCAGCAGCTTCCGGGGGGCGCGTGAGACCCAGTACTTC. Amino acids: CASSFRGARETQYF.

The chain has TRBV28 and TRBJ2-7; 8 nucleotides align to TRBD1. Germline CDR1 is MDHEN and CDR2 is SYDVKM. With V trimmed by 2 bases and J by 6 bases, 6 bases remained unmatched. The CDR3 sequence is 14 residues long. This CDR3 reads CASSLQDRDSEQYF. DNA of the CDR3: TGTGCCAGCAGTTTACAGGACAGGGACTCCGAGCAGTACTTC. Variable domain in full (rest from reference TRBV28 and TRBJ2-7): DVKVTQSSRYLVKRTGEKVFLECVQDMDHENMFWYRQDPGLGLRLIYFSYDVKMKEKGDIPEGYSVSREKKERFSLILESASTNQTSMYLCASSLQDRDSEQYFGPGTRLTVT.

The gene calls are TRBV11-2 and TRBJ2-7, with D hard to call. Germline assignment: CDR1 SGHAT and CDR2 FQNNGV. Trimming removed 0 bases at V and 6 bases at J, with 9 bases between. The CDR3 extends over 13 amino acids. The CDR3 sequence is CASSLDLSLEQYF. The CDR3 bases are TGTGCCAGCAGCTTAGATCTGTCGCTCGAGCAGTACTTC.

Here the CDR3 reads CASRAQTSSFGEQYF. DNA for the CDR3: TGCGCCAGCCGGGCCCAGACTAGTTCTTTCGGGGAGCAGTACTTC. The chain has TRBV5-1 and TRBJ2-7, with D perhaps TRBD2 (6 bases). Trimming pared 7 bases from V and 7 bases from J, leaving 24 bases between. The germline gives CDR1 SGHRS, CDR2 YFSETQ. The CDR3 extends over 15 amino acids.

In this sample, this clone turned up a few times. The genes are TRBV7-2 and TRBJ1-4; TRBD1 aligns across 8 bases. Germline V CDR1 and CDR2: SGHTA, FQGNSA. CDR3 length equals 14 residues. J was trimmed by 8 bases and V by 5 bases; bases with no gene match: 7. The DNA of the CDR3 is TGTGCCAGCAGCCTGGACAGGGTAGGGGAAAAACTGTTTTTT. As protein: CASSLDRVGEKLFF. Full variable domain (remainder filled in from reference TRBV7-2 and TRBJ1-4): GAGVSQSPSNKVTEKGKDVELRCDPISGHTALYWYRQSLGQGLEFLIYFQGNSAPDKSGLPSDRFSAERTGGSVSTLTIQRTQQEDSAVYLCASSLDRVGEKLFFGSGTQLSVL.